This T cell receptor (beta chain) derives from a study of T cell changes during pregnancy in multiple sclerosis (dated by TCRdb to the late 2010s). Background on the whole study: The study examined how the T cell repertoire changed over the course of pregnancy in women with multiple sclerosis.

As concerns this clone: What antigen it recognizes has not been identified. No qualities accompany the bases; no much larger clone lies one base away.

CDR1 SGHTA and CDR2 FQGNSA were looked up in the germline V gene. V is shortened by 5 bases, J by 3 bases, and the region joining them spans 4 bases. Measured from the cysteine to the phenylalanine, the CDR3 is 11 residues long. Kept here is only the CDR3 DNA, which spans 33 bases and is read in frame from base 1. Library generation was performed with the immunoSEQ multiplex PCR assay. This is the immuneACCESS table as TCRdb keeps it, with only in-frame sequences that have V and J called. A part of the clones is gone; compared with another copy, unresolved V genes explain less than half, and the rest is unexplained. This sample holds 15,000 to 20,000 clones; around nine tenths were observed only once. Nearly 5.5% of the sample comes from the top ten.

The material was CD8+ T cells from peripheral blood mononuclear cells, obtained after pregnancy. The chain is assembled from TRBV7-2 and TRBJ1-2; the D gene identity is not certain. The TCR comes from a female donor in good health, enrolled as a control in a pregnancy study. In nucleotides, the sequence is TGTGCCAGCAGCGAGGACTATGGCTACACCTTC. It translates to CASSEDYGYTF.